This is a list of T cell receptor beta chains from one sample in a study of cytomegalovirus exposure and HLA in healthy donors. The data were produced by immunoSEQ multiplex PCR, yet TCRdb's version contains in-frame clones alone and is incomplete. The sample lists 90,000 to 120,000 clones; roughly 77% were seen once. Source material: PBMCs. Receptor source: a woman aged 50 to 60 in good health and CMV-seropositive. The CDR3 runs from the conserved cysteine through the conserved F or W. D genes are given only for firm matches. Clone size, where shown, is once, few, many, or a class for clones that have expanded.

clone_size: few
d_call: NA
j_call: TRBJ1-1
cdr3_length: 12
v_call: TRBV7-8
cdr3_aa: CASSLGLAEAFF
cdr3_nt: TGTGCCAGCAGCTTAGGGCTGGCTGAAGCTTTCTTT

clone_size: NA
d_call: NA
j_call: TRBJ2-7
cdr3_length: 13
v_call: TRBV19
cdr3_aa: CASSFGGGYEQYF
cdr3_nt: TGTGCCAGTAGTTTTGGCGGAGGCTACGAGCAGTACTTC

clone_size: NA
d_call: TRBD1
j_call: TRBJ1-2
cdr3_length: 13
v_call: TRBV9
cdr3_aa: CASSPFDREGYTF
cdr3_nt: TGTGCCAGCAGCCCCTTCGACAGGGAAGGCTACACCTTC

clone_size: NA
d_call: TRBD1
j_call: TRBJ2-7
cdr3_length: 17
v_call: TRBV7-8
cdr3_aa: CASSLGTGRYYAYEQYF
cdr3_nt: TGTGCCAGCAGCTTAGGGACAGGGCGCTACTACGCCTACGAGCAGTACTTC

clone_size: NA
d_call: NA
j_call: TRBJ2-5
cdr3_length: 15
v_call: TRBV15
cdr3_aa: CATSRGRRGEETQYF
cdr3_nt: TGTGCCACCAGCAGAGGACGGAGGGGCGAAGAGACCCAGTACTTC

clone_size: NA
d_call: NA
j_call: TRBJ2-7
cdr3_length: 12
v_call: TRBV29-1
cdr3_aa: CSVLQGSYEQYF
cdr3_nt: TGCAGCGTACTTCAGGGGTCCTACGAGCAGTACTTC

clone_size: NA
d_call: TRBD2
j_call: TRBJ2-5
cdr3_length: 15
v_call: TRBV5-6
cdr3_aa: CASSFGGGYQETQYF
cdr3_nt: TGTGCCAGCAGCTTCGGGGGGGGATACCAAGAGACCCAGTACTTC

clone_size: NA
d_call: NA
j_call: TRBJ1-5
cdr3_length: 15
v_call: TRBV14
cdr3_aa: CASSAPGGNNQPQHF
cdr3_nt: TGTGCCAGCAGCGCCCCCGGGGGGAACAATCAGCCCCAGCATTTT

clone_size: few
d_call: NA
j_call: TRBJ2-7
cdr3_length: 14
v_call: TRBV2
cdr3_aa: CASKSRPSVYEQYF
cdr3_nt: TGTGCCAGCAAAAGTAGGCCTAGCGTTTACGAGCAGTACTTC

clone_size: few
d_call: TRBD1
j_call: TRBJ2-2
cdr3_length: 14
v_call: TRBV29-1
cdr3_aa: CSVGGTGVAGELFF
cdr3_nt: TGCAGCGTGGGAGGGACAGGGGTCGCCGGGGAGCTGTTTTTT

clone_size: NA
d_call: TRBD1
j_call: TRBJ2-7
cdr3_length: 17
v_call: TRBV15
cdr3_aa: CATSMEVSGTGGYEQYF
cdr3_nt: TGTGCCACCAGCATGGAGGTTTCCGGGACAGGAGGTTACGAGCAGTACTTC

clone_size: NA
d_call: NA
j_call: TRBJ1-1
cdr3_length: 14
v_call: TRBV10-2
cdr3_aa: CASSPTETNTEAFF
cdr3_nt: TGCGCCAGCAGTCCGACAGAAACGAACACTGAAGCTTTCTTT

clone_size: NA
d_call: TRBD2
j_call: TRBJ2-3
cdr3_length: 17
v_call: TRBV6-1
cdr3_aa: CASSEQGSGTYTDTQYF
cdr3_nt: TGTGCCAGCAGTGAACAAGGTAGCGGGACCTACACAGATACGCAGTATTTT

clone_size: once
d_call: NA
j_call: TRBJ2-3
cdr3_length: 14
v_call: TRBV5-1
cdr3_aa: CASSFSGEADTQYF
cdr3_nt: TGCGCCAGCAGCTTCTCGGGAGAGGCAGATACGCAGTATTTT

clone_size: NA
d_call: TRBD1
j_call: TRBJ1-4
cdr3_length: 15
v_call: TRBV6-1
cdr3_aa: CASSEAARGLEKLFF
cdr3_nt: TGTGCCAGCAGTGAAGCGGCCAGGGGGCTCGAAAAACTGTTTTTT

clone_size: NA
d_call: TRBD1
j_call: TRBJ2-1
cdr3_length: 16
v_call: TRBV4-1
cdr3_aa: CASSQAEGQRNNEQFF
cdr3_nt: TGCGCCAGCAGCCAAGCCGAGGGACAGAGAAACAATGAGCAGTTCTTC

clone_size: NA
d_call: NA
j_call: TRBJ2-7
cdr3_length: 17
v_call: TRBV11-3
cdr3_aa: CASSLPPMSHRVHEQYF
cdr3_nt: TGTGCCAGCAGCTTGCCGCCAATGTCTCACAGGGTCCACGAGCAGTACTTC

clone_size: NA
d_call: NA
j_call: TRBJ2-1
cdr3_length: 13
v_call: TRBV7-6
cdr3_aa: CASSTTAYNEQFF
cdr3_nt: TGTGCCAGCAGCACGACAGCCTACAATGAGCAGTTCTTC

clone_size: once
d_call: NA
j_call: TRBJ1-1
cdr3_length: 11
v_call: TRBV30
cdr3_aa: CAISRGTEAFF
cdr3_nt: TGTGCCATTTCGAGGGGGACTGAAGCTTTCTTT

clone_size: NA
d_call: TRBD2
j_call: TRBJ2-1
cdr3_length: 15
v_call: TRBV7-8
cdr3_aa: CASSSLAGGIDEQFF
cdr3_nt: TGTGCCAGCAGCTCACTAGCGGGAGGAATCGATGAGCAGTTCTTC

clone_size: NA
d_call: TRBD2
j_call: TRBJ2-2
cdr3_length: 15
v_call: TRBV7-3
cdr3_aa: CATSPSGNPTGELFF
cdr3_nt: TGTGCCACTTCCCCTAGCGGGAATCCCACCGGGGAGCTGTTTTTT

clone_size: NA
d_call: TRBD1
j_call: TRBJ1-2
cdr3_length: 14
v_call: TRBV9
cdr3_aa: CASSTGDRTYGYTF
cdr3_nt: TGTGCCAGCAGCACAGGGGACAGAACCTATGGCTACACCTTC

clone_size: NA
d_call: NA
j_call: TRBJ2-1
cdr3_length: 18
v_call: TRBV5-1
cdr3_aa: CASSATISTRGSYNEQFF
cdr3_nt: TGCGCCAGCAGCGCTACTATAAGTACGAGAGGGAGCTACAATGAGCAGTTCTTC

clone_size: once
d_call: NA
j_call: TRBJ2-2
cdr3_length: 16
v_call: TRBV5-5
cdr3_aa: CASSLRYGGYTGELFF
cdr3_nt: TGTGCCAGCAGCCTGAGATATGGGGGGTACACCGGGGAGCTGTTTTTT

clone_size: NA
d_call: TRBD1
j_call: TRBJ1-1
cdr3_length: 13
v_call: TRBV27
cdr3_aa: CASSPTGITEAFF
cdr3_nt: TGTGCCAGCAGTCCGACAGGGATCACTGAAGCTTTCTTT

clone_size: once
d_call: NA
j_call: TRBJ2-2
cdr3_length: 14
v_call: TRBV7-3
cdr3_aa: CASKLEPNTGELFF
cdr3_nt: TGTGCCAGCAAGTTGGAGCCGAACACCGGGGAGCTGTTTTTT

clone_size: NA
d_call: NA
j_call: TRBJ1-1
cdr3_length: 16
v_call: TRBV30
cdr3_aa: CAWNFYLVGGGTEAFF
cdr3_nt: TGTGCCTGGAATTTTTATCTTGTCGGGGGGGGAACTGAAGCTTTCTTT

clone_size: NA
d_call: TRBD1
j_call: TRBJ2-7
cdr3_length: 15
v_call: TRBV10-1
cdr3_aa: CASSELGTGCYEQYF
cdr3_nt: TGCGCCAGCAGTGAGTTGGGGACAGGGTGTTACGAGCAGTACTTC

clone_size: NA
d_call: NA
j_call: TRBJ2-5
cdr3_length: 14
v_call: TRBV5-4
cdr3_aa: CASSPKRDRETQYF
cdr3_nt: TGTGCCAGCAGCCCAAAGCGGGACAGGGAGACCCAGTACTTC

clone_size: NA
d_call: NA
j_call: TRBJ1-5
cdr3_length: 15
v_call: TRBV19
cdr3_aa: CASSRGPTGNQPQHF
cdr3_nt: TGTGCCAGTAGTAGGGGCCCAACGGGCAATCAGCCCCAGCATTTT

clone_size: NA
d_call: TRBD1
j_call: TRBJ2-1
cdr3_length: 14
v_call: TRBV27
cdr3_aa: CASSSGTGINEQFF
cdr3_nt: TGTGCCAGCAGTTCAGGGACAGGTATTAATGAGCAGTTCTTC

clone_size: NA
d_call: TRBD1
j_call: TRBJ1-1
cdr3_length: 14
v_call: TRBV2
cdr3_aa: CASIRSTGGTEAFF
cdr3_nt: TGTGCCAGCATTCGGTCGACAGGGGGCACTGAAGCTTTCTTT

clone_size: NA
d_call: NA
j_call: TRBJ2-2
cdr3_length: 15
v_call: TRBV7-9
cdr3_aa: CASSLVSGNTGELFF
cdr3_nt: TGTGCCAGCAGCTTAGTTAGCGGGAACACCGGGGAGCTGTTTTTT

clone_size: NA
d_call: NA
j_call: TRBJ2-7
cdr3_length: 14
v_call: TRBV5-6
cdr3_aa: CASSLAWGTYEQYF
cdr3_nt: TGTGCCAGCAGCTTGGCTTGGGGCACCTACGAGCAGTACTTC

clone_size: once
d_call: TRBD1
j_call: TRBJ2-3
cdr3_length: 15
v_call: TRBV15
cdr3_aa: CATSRDTTGTDTQYF
cdr3_nt: TGTGCCACCAGCAGAGACACGACAGGGACAGATACGCAGTATTTT

clone_size: NA
d_call: NA
j_call: TRBJ1-1
cdr3_length: 11
v_call: TRBV20-1
cdr3_aa: CSAREAGEAFF
cdr3_nt: TGCAGTGCTAGAGAGGCAGGGGAAGCTTTCTTT

clone_size: few
d_call: TRBD1
j_call: TRBJ1-2
cdr3_length: 14
v_call: TRBV18
cdr3_aa: CASSLEEGAYGYTF
cdr3_nt: TGTGCCAGCTCACTGGAGGAGGGGGCCTATGGCTACACCTTC

clone_size: few
d_call: TRBD1
j_call: TRBJ2-7
cdr3_length: 16
v_call: TRBV7-3
cdr3_aa: CASSLNGPGGSYEQYF
cdr3_nt: TGTGCCAGCAGCTTAAATGGCCCAGGGGGATCCTACGAGCAGTACTTC

clone_size: NA
d_call: NA
j_call: TRBJ1-2
cdr3_length: 15
v_call: TRBV2
cdr3_aa: CASGAFGGAGDGYTF
cdr3_nt: TGTGCCAGCGGTGCGTTTGGGGGGGCTGGTGATGGCTACACCTTC

clone_size: NA
d_call: TRBD2
j_call: TRBJ2-1
cdr3_length: 15
v_call: TRBV4-2
cdr3_aa: CASRTSGLSYNEQFF
cdr3_nt: TGTGCCAGTAGGACTAGCGGGCTTTCCTACAATGAGCAGTTCTTC

clone_size: NA
d_call: TRBD1
j_call: TRBJ2-7
cdr3_length: 15
v_call: TRBV2
cdr3_aa: CASSELIRGRDEQYF
cdr3_nt: TGTGCCAGCAGTGAACTCATAAGGGGGCGTGACGAGCAGTACTTC

clone_size: few
d_call: NA
j_call: TRBJ2-1
cdr3_length: 13
v_call: TRBV5-4
cdr3_aa: CASSPARAYEQFF
cdr3_nt: TGTGCCAGCAGCCCCGCGCGGGCCTATGAGCAGTTCTTC

clone_size: once
d_call: NA
j_call: TRBJ2-2
cdr3_length: 13
v_call: TRBV19
cdr3_aa: CASTYLNTGELFF
cdr3_nt: TGTGCCAGTACCTATTTGAACACCGGGGAGCTGTTTTTT

clone_size: NA
d_call: TRBD1
j_call: TRBJ1-1
cdr3_length: 14
v_call: TRBV19
cdr3_aa: CASSIRGMGTEAFF
cdr3_nt: TGTGCCAGTAGTATCAGGGGGATGGGCACTGAAGCTTTCTTT

clone_size: NA
d_call: TRBD1
j_call: TRBJ1-1
cdr3_length: 13
v_call: TRBV2
cdr3_aa: CAREVQGGAEAFF
cdr3_nt: TGTGCCAGGGAGGTACAGGGGGGGGCTGAAGCTTTCTTT

clone_size: few
d_call: NA
j_call: TRBJ1-4
cdr3_length: 14
v_call: TRBV15
cdr3_aa: CATSRRSVGEKLFF
cdr3_nt: TGTGCCACCAGCAGACGGTCAGTCGGGGAAAAACTGTTTTTT

clone_size: NA
d_call: NA
j_call: TRBJ1-5
cdr3_length: 16
v_call: TRBV5-1
cdr3_aa: CASSPWGTGLGQPQHF
cdr3_nt: TGCGCCAGCAGCCCGTGGGGAACAGGCCTAGGTCAGCCCCAGCATTTT

clone_size: NA
d_call: NA
j_call: TRBJ1-5
cdr3_length: 13
v_call: TRBV10-3
cdr3_aa: CAINESKNQPQHF
cdr3_nt: TGTGCCATCAATGAGTCCAAAAATCAGCCCCAGCATTTT

clone_size: NA
d_call: TRBD1
j_call: TRBJ2-5
cdr3_length: 15
v_call: TRBV5-8
cdr3_aa: CASSGPGTGQETQYF
cdr3_nt: TGTGCCAGCAGCGGGCCCGGGACAGGGCAAGAGACCCAGTACTTC

clone_size: NA
d_call: NA
j_call: TRBJ1-4
cdr3_length: 16
v_call: TRBV7-9
cdr3_aa: CASSRGEGDRGEKLFF
cdr3_nt: TGTGCCAGCAGCCGAGGGGAGGGGGACCGTGGTGAAAAACTGTTTTTT

clone_size: NA
d_call: TRBD2
j_call: TRBJ2-3
cdr3_length: 17
v_call: TRBV4-1
cdr3_aa: CASSRLAGGLESDTQYF
cdr3_nt: TGCGCCAGCAGCCGACTAGCGGGAGGGCTGGAATCAGATACGCAGTATTTT

clone_size: few
d_call: NA
j_call: TRBJ1-2
cdr3_length: 13
v_call: TRBV5-5
cdr3_aa: CASSYPDTYGYTF
cdr3_nt: TGTGCCAGCAGCTACCCAGACACCTATGGCTACACCTTC

clone_size: NA
d_call: TRBD2
j_call: TRBJ2-5
cdr3_length: 18
v_call: TRBV14
cdr3_aa: CASSQVGGPGLVFQTQYF
cdr3_nt: TGTGCCAGCAGCCAAGTAGGAGGACCGGGACTAGTGTTCCAGACCCAGTACTTC

clone_size: NA
d_call: TRBD1
j_call: TRBJ2-7
cdr3_length: 14
v_call: TRBV2
cdr3_aa: CASNPTGAAYEQYF
cdr3_nt: TGTGCCAGCAACCCCACAGGGGCTGCCTACGAGCAGTACTTC